This is a list of T cell receptor beta chains from one sample in a study of cytomegalovirus exposure and HLA in healthy donors. Some clones are missing from TCRdb's copy, which holds only in-frame ones; the method was immunoSEQ multiplex PCR. The table shows approximately 95,000 clones, with about 80% occurring only once. The sequencing input was PBMCs. Every receptor here comes from a man younger than 30 in good health and CMV-seropositive. Each CDR3 is given with its conserved first and last residue. Each record gives: D gene, J gene, V gene, CDR3 length, clone size, CDR3 DNA, CDR3 protein. D genes are given only for firm matches. The listing skips clone size in some rows; elsewhere it reads once, few, many or a size class.

TRBD1 | TRBJ2-7 | TRBV27 | 13 | NA | TGTGCCAGCACTCGACAGGGGGCCTACGAGCAGTACTTC | CASTRQGAYEQYF
TRBD1 | TRBJ2-7 | TRBV5-1 | 15 | NA | TGCGCCAGCAGCTTTGACCGGGACAGTTCCTACGAGCAGTACTTC | CASSFDRDSSYEQYF
NA | TRBJ1-1 | TRBV7-9 | 14 | NA | TGTGCCAGCAGCTCGTCATTGGGCAGGTCTGAAGCTTTCTTT | CASSSSLGRSEAFF
NA | TRBJ2-7 | TRBV7-9 | 11 | NA | TGTGCCAGCAGCTCTTATTACGAGCAGTACTTC | CASSSYYEQYF
TRBD1 | TRBJ1-2 | TRBV5-4 | 14 | few | TGTGCCAGCAGCCTTCCGGGACAGTACTATGGCTACACCTTC | CASSLPGQYYGYTF
TRBD1 | TRBJ1-5 | TRBV15 | 14 | NA | TGTGCCACCAGCGGAGACAGGGACAATCAGCCCCAGCATTTT | CATSGDRDNQPQHF
NA | TRBJ2-1 | TRBV19 | 16 | NA | TGTGCCAGTAGTATTTCTCGGGGGGCTACCTACAATGAGCAGTTCTTC | CASSISRGATYNEQFF
NA | TRBJ1-6 | TRBV5-1 | 16 | NA | TGCGCCAGCAGCTTGGGAGGCAGCTCCTATAATTCACCCCTCCACTTT | CASSLGGSSYNSPLHF
NA | TRBJ2-7 | TRBV5-1 | 14 | few | TGCGCCAGCAGCTTGGAGCAAACTAGTTCCGAGCAGTACTTC | CASSLEQTSSEQYF
NA | TRBJ1-4 | TRBV19 | 13 | NA | TGTGCCAGTAGTATCAGGAAAGCTTCCAAACTGTTTTTT | CASSIRKASKLFF
NA | TRBJ2-7 | TRBV2 | 15 | once | TGTGCCAGCAGGGTCTCACGGTCGATAGCCTACGAGCAGTACTTC | CASRVSRSIAYEQYF
TRBD1 | TRBJ2-3 | TRBV27 | 15 | NA | TGTGCCAGCAGTCCCCGGGACAGGGGCACAGATACGCAGTATTTT | CASSPRDRGTDTQYF
NA | TRBJ1-1 | TRBV11-2 | 12 | NA | TGTGCCAGCAGCATACGACAGAGAGAAGCTTTCTTT | CASSIRQREAFF
NA | TRBJ2-4 | TRBV19 | 12 | NA | TGTGCCAGTAGTTCTAGTTGGTACATTCAGTACTTC | CASSSSWYIQYF
NA | TRBJ2-3 | TRBV11-3 | 14 | NA | TGTGCCAGCAGCCAGAGCGGAAGCACAGATACGCAGTATTTT | CASSQSGSTDTQYF
NA | TRBJ1-5 | TRBV30 | 13 | NA | TGTGCCTGGGATGTAGGGGGCAATCAGCCCCAGCATTTT | CAWDVGGNQPQHF
NA | TRBJ2-1 | TRBV19 | 16 | few | TGTGCCAGTAGTAAGGCTCGGGATATAACCTACAATGAGCAGTTCTTC | CASSKARDITYNEQFF